Presented here are 13 T cell receptor beta chains from one specimen sequenced in a study of shared clonotypes between healthy human individuals. This table comes from immunoSEQ multiplex PCR, and its TCRdb copy is limited to in-frame clones, with some not included. The sample holds 950,000 to 1,200,000 clones, approximately 77% seen once. The sequencing sample was made of memory CD4+ T cells from PBMCs. The subset denotes: CD45RA-negative fraction. These receptor sequences come from a man aged 18-30 years in good health. Some clones in this sample may be carry-over from other donors' samples.

The table lists this clone with a few counts. The CDR3 region has the DNA TGTGCCAGCAGTGACGGCTACGGGGAGCAGTTCTTC. It is translated as CASSDGYGEQFF. The gene calls are TRBV2 and TRBJ2-1, with D uncertain. The CDR3 runs 12 residues. Germline CDR1 is SNHLY and CDR2 is FYNNEI. Trimming removed 3 bases from V and 10 bases from J, with 10 bases in between.

Of note for this clone: Other nucleotide sequences from this sample produce the same CDR3. The V gene is TRBV2, the J gene TRBJ2-3; D unresolved. The CDR3 totals 11 residues. CDR1 SNHLY and CDR2 FYNNEI come from the germline V gene. V lost 2 bases and J lost 6, with 3 bases in between. The CDR3 region has the DNA TGTGCCAGCAGTGAACAGGATACGCAGTATTTT. Protein: CASSEQDTQYF. The full variable domain, with the rest looked up from reference TRBV2 and TRBJ2-3, is EPEVTQTPSHQVTQMGQEVILRCVPISNHLYFYWYRQILGQKVEFLVSFYNNEISEKSEIFDDQFSVERPDGSNFTLKIRSTKLEDSAMYFCASSEQDTQYFGPGTRLTVL.

This clone was counted only a few times. The chain is built from TRBV19 and TRBJ2-7; D remains ambiguous. Germline V gene sequence: CDR1 LNHDA, CDR2 SQIVND (reference sequence). CDR3 length: 13 residues. V was clipped by 3 bases and J by 3 bases, with 9 bases between them. The CDR3 nucleotides are TGTGCCAGTAGTATGGGAAGGGTCTACGAGCAGTACTTC. The encoded protein is CASSMGRVYEQYF.

The CDR3 DNA reads as TGTGCCAGCAGTTTCAGAACCGGAGGCACTGAAGCTTTCTTT. Its translation is CASSFRTGGTEAFF. The rearrangement uses TRBV6-5 and TRBJ1-1, with D hard to call. V lost 4 bases and J lost 4, with 13 bases in between. The CDR3 is made up of 14 amino acids. Per germline, CDR1 MNHEY and CDR2 SVGAGI.

V is TRBV19 and J is TRBJ1-5, with 7 bases fitting TRBD1. V was clipped by 7 bases and J by 0 bases; unmatched bases: 9. The germline V gene has CDR1 LNHDA and CDR2 SQIVND (reference sequence). This CDR3 contains 16 residues. CDR3 nucleotide sequence: TGTGCCAGTACCCCGGGACAGATATATAGCAATCAGCCCCAGCATTTT. Protein: CASTPGQIYSNQPQHF. The variable domain in full, with the rest retrieved from reference TRBV19 and TRBJ1-5, is DGGITQSPKYLFRKEGQNVTLSCEQNLNHDAMYWYRQDPGQGLRLIYYSQIVNDFQKGDIAEGYSVSREKKESFPLTVTSAQKNPTAFYLCASTPGQIYSNQPQHFGDGTRLSIL.

The V gene is TRBV12-5, the J gene TRBJ2-1; a weak D match, TRBD1 (5 bases). The CDR3 contains 13 residues. Deletions cut 5 bases from V and 5 bases from J, with 10 bases between. Looked up from germline, CDR1 is LGHNT and CDR2 is FRNRAP. The CDR3 bases are TGTGCTAGTGGTCAGGGATTAGACAATGAGCAGTTCTTC. It translates to CASGQGLDNEQFF.

This clone was found once. The rearrangement uses TRBV28 and TRBJ2-3, with D perhaps TRBD1 or TRBD2 (6 bases each). The CDR3 is made up of 17 amino acids. Trimming shortened V by 3 bases and J by 4 bases, and 20 bases separated the two germline ends. Germline lookup yields CDR1 MDHEN and CDR2 SYDVKM. The CDR3 DNA is TGTGCCAGCAGTTTTTGGCCTGGGGGGACAAAGCCAGATACGCAGTATTTT. Its protein is CASSFWPGGTKPDTQYF.

This chain joins TRBV19 and TRBJ2-3; 11 bases map to TRBD1. The J segment lost 6 bases and the V segment lost 5 bases, leaving 10 bases of the junction unmatched. This CDR3 has 16 amino acids. The germline CDR1 and CDR2 sequences are LNHDA and SQIVND (reference sequence). CDR3 loop: CASSVNTGTGGDTQYF. Written as DNA, the CDR3 is TGTGCCAGTAGTGTCAATACCGGGACAGGGGGTGATACGCAGTATTTT.

The gene calls are TRBV19 and TRBJ1-5, with 7 positions matching TRBD1. The CDR3 runs to 13 residues. Trimming took 5 bases from V and 9 from J; bases not matched to a gene: 7. Germline V gives CDR1 LNHDA, CDR2 SQIVND (reference sequence). CDR3 nucleotides: TGTGCCAGTAGTCAGGGGGAAGGTAGGCCCCAGCATTTT. Protein sequence: CASSQGEGRPQHF.

V gene TRBV7-9 combines with J gene TRBJ1-2, with 8 bases matching TRBD1. The germline V gene encodes CDR1 SEHNR and CDR2 FQNEAQ (reference sequence). V lost 2 bases and J lost 3; bases outside the gene matches: 8. This CDR3 is built from 16 residues. The CDR3 sequence is CASSLTTPGQDYGYTF. Here the CDR3 DNA reads TGTGCCAGCAGCTTAACGACACCGGGACAGGACTATGGCTACACCTTC.

This chain uses TRBV28 with TRBJ2-3, with TRBD2 as a possible D gene (6 bases). Germline V gene data show CDR1 as MDHEN and CDR2 as SYDVKM. V gave up 6 bases and J gave up 1 base, with 11 bases separating them. The CDR3 is 14 amino acids. CDR3: CASRSGGGTDTQYF. CDR3 bases: TGTGCCAGCAGGTCCGGGGGAGGCACAGATACGCAGTATTTT. The entire variable domain, with the rest obtained from reference TRBV28 and TRBJ2-3, is as follows: DVKVTQSSRYLVKRTGEKVFLECVQDMDHENMFWYRQDPGLGLRLIYFSYDVKMKEKGDIPEGYSVSREKKERFSLILESASTNQTSMYLCASRSGGGTDTQYFGPGTRLTVL.

V gene TRBV25-1 combines with J gene TRBJ2-7; D unclear. Trimming shortened V by 4 bases and J by 3 bases, and 10 bases separated the two germline ends. Germline CDR1 and CDR2: MGHDK and SYGVNS. The CDR3 has 13 amino acids. CDR3 in DNA: TGTGCCAGCAGTGTTCGTGGATACTACGAGCAGTACTTC. It yields the protein CASSVRGYYEQYF.

The chain joins TRBV30 to TRBJ2-1; maybe TRBD1 (5 bases). The CDR3 consists of 13 residues. Germline CDR1 GTSNPN, CDR2 SVGIG (reference sequence). The V gene lost 0 bases and the J gene lost 10 bases, with 13 bases spanning the gap. The CDR3 spells CAWSVNKGREQFF. The CDR3 nucleotides read TGTGCCTGGAGTGTAAATAAGGGGCGGGAGCAGTTCTTC.